Presented here are 24 T cell receptor beta chains from one specimen sequenced in a study of T cells in Graves' hyperthyroidism and ophthalmopathy (dated by TCRdb to about 2019). The method behind the library was multiplex PCR. TCRdb lists the instrument as Illumina HiSeq 2000. TCR beta CDR3 regions were amplified from RNA transcripts. The first round of RT-PCR for the TCR CDR3 was performed with the HTBI primer set and the Qiagen OneStep RT-PCR kit. Starting from the raw public reads, TCRdb applied fastp trimming at Q25, assembled clones with MiXCR and retained in-frame beta chains. Records with the same CDR3 protein are collapsed into one entry carrying the most frequent genes and DNA. Within this sample are about 250,000 distinct CDR3 sequences, with approximately 25% of them counted one time only. Jointly, the top ten make up 35% of the sample. Sequencing was carried out using blood. The source of these receptors is a woman aged 40 to 50 with Graves' ophthalmopathy.

Many counts were recorded for this clonotype. The J gene is TRBJ1-1, the V gene TRBV5-5; TRBD1 aligns across 9 bases. The junction had 8 bases not matched to a gene; V was cut back by 5 bases and J by 3 bases. The germline V gene encodes CDR1 SGHKS and CDR2 YYEKEE (reference sequence). The CDR3 extends over 15 amino acids. The CDR3 DNA follows: TGTGCCAGCAGTTCTACAGGGGGCGTGTACACTGAAGCTTTCTTT. It yields the protein CASSSTGGVYTEAFF.

This clonotype appeared once. The chain joins TRBV6-5 to TRBJ1-5; D unclear. V was trimmed by 2 bases and J by 6 bases, leaving 8 bases between them. Looked up from germline, CDR1 is MNHEY and CDR2 is SVGAGI. This CDR3 region has 13 residues. As DNA, the CDR3 is TGTGCCAGCAGTTACCCGTCCCCTCAGCCCCAGCATTTT. Protein: CASSYPSPQPQHF.

This clonotype has at least ten counts. This sequence joins TRBV12-3 or TRBV12-4 and TRBJ1-5; possibly TRBD1 for D (5 bases). The CDR3 extends over 17 amino acids. The V and J ends lost 7 bases and 5 bases respectively, with 24 bases between them. The CDR3 loop reads CASTIRTGEGTHQPQHF. As DNA, the CDR3 is TGTGCCAGCACAATTCGGACCGGTGAAGGGACCCATCAGCCCCAGCATTTT.

This clonotype was detected ten times or more. This sequence joins TRBV24-1 and TRBJ2-5; TRBD1 aligns across 7 bases. V shed 3 bases and J 1 base; nucleotides not matched to a gene: 7. The CDR3 runs to 16 residues. Germline V gene data show CDR1 as KGHDR and CDR2 as SFDVKD. CDR3 sequence (DNA): TGTGCCACCAGTGATCCCACTCCAGGGGGCCAAGAGACCCAGTACTTC. It translates to CATSDPTPGGQETQYF.

This clonotype was counted many times. The V call is TRBV7-6, the J call TRBJ1-1, with D tentatively TRBD1 (6 bases). The CDR3 has 12 residues. In germline, CDR1 is SGHVS, CDR2 FNYEAQ. V was shortened by 5 bases and J by 9 bases, with 13 bases between the two germline ends. CDR3 DNA sequence: TGTGCCAGCAGCCAGGAGGGGGGAAAAGCTTTCTTT. It codes for CASSQEGGKAFF.

Ten or more counts support this clonotype. The V and J genes are TRBV6-1 and TRBJ2-2, with 10 bases matching TRBD1. Germline CDR1 reads MNHNS; CDR2 reads SASEGT. CDR3 size: 17 residues. J gave up 0 bases and V 5 bases, and 6 bases lay outside the gene matches. For the CDR3, the DNA is TGTGCCAGCAGTCGCCGGGACAGGGGCGCGAACACCGGGGAGCTGTTTTTT. Its translation is CASSRRDRGANTGELFF.

The chain links TRBV28 to TRBJ2-2; TRBD1 aligns across 9 bases. CDR3 size: 16 residues. Germline assignment: CDR1 MDHEN and CDR2 SYDVKM. V shed 8 bases, J shed 6 bases, and the junction held 13 bases outside the gene matches. The CDR3 sequence is CASGVPGQGRSGELFF. The CDR3 DNA follows: TGTGCCAGCGGGGTACCGGGACAGGGCAGGTCCGGGGAGCTGTTTTTT.

This clonotype was found many times. This sequence joins TRBV28 and TRBJ2-7, with D unresolved. This CDR3 comprises 13 residues. Trimming removed 7 bases at V and 3 bases at J, with 13 bases between. Per the germline V gene, CDR1 is MDHEN and CDR2 is SYDVKM. In DNA form, the CDR3 reads TGTGCCAGCACGAGGCAGACTGACTACGAGCAGTACTTC. Translation gives CASTRQTDYEQYF.

This clonotype was seen many times. A read error may explain this, as a much larger clone is one base away. The rearrangement links TRBV12-3 or TRBV12-4 to TRBJ2-4; D not certain. The V end was cut by 6 bases, the J end by 8 bases, with 14 bases between. The CDR3 is 13 residues long. DNA of the CDR3: TGTGCCAGCAGCTCCCCTAGGAAACACATTCAGTACTTC. Translation: CASSSPRKHIQYF.

A word on this clonotype: Compared with germline, one end of the junction differs, possibly owing to a read error. The V and J genes are TRBV4-2 and TRBJ2-2; TRBD1 or TRBD2 may be the D gene (6 bases each). Germline CDR1 reads LGHNA; CDR2 reads YNFKEQ. The CDR3 spans 15 residues. In DNA form, the CDR3 reads TGTGGCAGCAGCCAAGCCGGGGGCGACACCGGGGAGCTGTTTTTT. Protein sequence: CGSSQAGGDTGELFF.

J is TRBJ1-2 and V is TRBV11-2; tentative D call: TRBD1 (5 bases). The CDR3 is 15 residues long. The germline gives CDR1 SGHAT, CDR2 FQNNGV. With 4 bases removed from V and 0 bases from J, the gap between germline ends came to 12 bases. CDR3 bases: TGTGCCAGCAGCTCGAACAGGCGGACTAACTATGGCTACACCTTC. It encodes CASSSNRRTNYGYTF. The full variable domain, with the rest looked up from reference TRBV11-2 and TRBJ1-2, is EAGVAQSPRYKIIEKRQSVAFWCNPISGHATLYWYQQILGQGPKLLIQFQNNGVVDDSQLPKDRFSAERLKGVDSTLKIQPAKLEDSAVYLCASSSNRRTNYGYTFGSGTRLTVV.

This clonotype was found many times. A single base separates this from a much larger clone, so it may be a read error. The chain combines TRBV29-1 with TRBJ2-2; tentative D call: TRBD2 (6 bases). Germline CDR1 is SQVTM and CDR2 is ANQGSEA. CDR3 length equals 18 residues. This CDR3 is CSVEDPSVAGANTGGLFF. Here the CDR3 DNA reads TGCAGCGTTGAAGATCCTAGTGTGGCGGGCGCGAACACCGGGGGGCTGTTTTTT.

This clonotype was observed at least ten times. The chain uses TRBV3-1 and TRBJ1-2, with D perhaps matching TRBD1 (5 bases). The CDR3 contains 13 residues. V was cut by 6 bases and J by 4 bases, with 12 bases left in between. Per germline, CDR1 LGHDT and CDR2 YNNKEL (reference sequence). Written as DNA, the CDR3 is TGTGCCAGCAGAAGAGGGACCCTCTATGGCTACACCTTC. Protein product: CASRRGTLYGYTF.

The table lists this clonotype with many counts. CDR3 amino acids: CASSLSTGVTYEQYF. DNA of the CDR3: TGCGCCAGCAGCCTATCGACAGGGGTCACCTACGAGCAGTACTTC. V is TRBV5-1 and J is TRBJ2-7; 8 bases match TRBD1. This CDR3 has 15 amino acids. Unmatched junction bases numbered 8, after V lost 4 bases and J lost 2 bases. Looked up from germline, CDR1 is SGHRS and CDR2 is YFSETQ.

This clonotype has ten or more counts. J is TRBJ2-5 and V is TRBV9; TRBD1 matches at 7 bases. Germline V CDR1 and CDR2: SGDLS, YYNGEE. J was trimmed by 4 bases and V by 5 bases; bases with no gene match: 11. CDR3 size: 15 residues. The DNA for the CDR3 is TGTGCCAGCAGGGAAACAGGGGCCGGACCAGAGACCCAGTACTTC. Translating it yields CASRETGAGPETQYF.

This clonotype has at least ten counts. The V call is TRBV28, the J call TRBJ2-7; D gene ambiguous. Trimming stripped 2 bases from V and 0 bases from J, with 8 bases between. Germline lookup yields CDR1 MDHEN and CDR2 SYDVKM. The CDR3 consists of 14 residues. The CDR3 protein is CASSLTTNSYEQYF. The CDR3 nucleotides read TGTGCCAGCAGTTTAACCACAAACTCCTACGAGCAGTACTTC.

This clonotype appeared a few times. The chain is built from TRBV25-1 and TRBJ2-4; D might be TRBD1 (5 bases). The CDR3 spans 15 residues. Germline V lookup: CDR1 MGHDK, CDR2 SYGVNS. The V gene lost 4 bases and the J gene lost 0 bases, with 10 bases spanning the gap. The CDR3 loop is CASSAPGIAKNIQYF. The CDR3 bases are TGTGCCAGCAGTGCCCCAGGGATAGCCAAAAACATTCAGTACTTC.

The table lists this clonotype with many counts. This sequence joins TRBV19 and TRBJ2-2; D may match TRBD1 or TRBD2 (5 bases each). Germline CDR1 and CDR2: LNHDA and SQIVND (reference sequence). CDR3 size: 15 residues. Trimming left V 1 base short and J 5 bases short, with 11 bases between. CDR3 in DNA: TGTGCCAGTAGTATAGGCCAGGGCGGGACCGGGGAGCTGTTTTTT. Protein sequence: CASSIGQGGTGELFF. The full variable domain, in which reference TRBV19 and TRBJ2-2 provide the parts outside the CDR3, is DGGITQSPKYLFRKEGQNVTLSCEQNLNHDAMYWYRQDPGQGLRLIYYSQIVNDFQKGDIAEGYSVSREKKESFPLTVTSAQKNPTAFYLCASSIGQGGTGELFFGEGSRLTVL.

The V call is TRBV12-3 or TRBV12-4, the J call TRBJ2-7, with 9 bases fitting TRBD1. V shed 4 bases and J 6 bases; nucleotides not matched to a gene: 4. The CDR3 is 13 amino acids. The DNA of the CDR3 is TGTGCCAGCAGTTCGGGGACAGGGCGCGAGCAGTACTTC. Residues: CASSSGTGREQYF.

This clonotype was observed at least ten times. The DNA of the CDR3 is TGCAGCGTGAGACTAGCGGGAGCGAGATCGAACACCGGGGAGCTGTTTTTT. Protein: CSVRLAGARSNTGELFF. The chain uses TRBV29-1 and TRBJ2-2; 12 bases are shared with TRBD2. Germline V gives CDR1 SQVTM, CDR2 ANQGSEA. V was pared by 6 bases and J by 0 bases, with 8 bases of the junction left unmatched. The CDR3 runs to 17 residues.

This clonotype has a count of ten or more. The chain is built from TRBV28 and TRBJ1-1; no clear D. The germline CDR1 and CDR2 sequences are MDHEN and SYDVKM. The CDR3 is made up of 12 amino acids. Trimming pared 6 bases from V and 5 bases from J, leaving 10 bases between. The CDR3 is CASSPQRTEAFF. CDR3 coding DNA: TGTGCCAGCAGCCCCCAGCGGACTGAAGCTTTCTTT.

V is TRBV25-1 and J is TRBJ1-1, with D possibly TRBD1 on 5 matching bases. Trimming stripped 4 bases from V and 5 bases from J, with 14 bases between. CDR1 is MGHDK, CDR2 SYGVNS, per germline. The CDR3 contains 14 residues. CDR3 in amino acids: CASSAPQGRTEAFF. In DNA form, the CDR3 reads TGTGCCAGCAGTGCACCTCAGGGTAGGACTGAAGCTTTCTTT. Combining the CDR3 with reference TRBV25-1 and TRBJ1-1 gives the whole variable domain EADIYQTPRYLVIGTGKKITLECSQTMGHDKMYWYQQDPGMELHLIHYSYGVNSTEKGDLSSESTVSRIRTEHFPLTLESARPSHTSQYLCASSAPQGRTEAFFGQGTRLTVV.

This clonotype occurred many times. This chain joins TRBV30 and TRBJ1-1; D gene uncertain. Looked up from germline, CDR1 is GTSNPN and CDR2 is SVGIG (reference sequence). V was pared by 0 bases and J by 5 bases, with 10 bases between. The CDR3 runs to 13 residues. CDR3: CAWSVQRGTEAFF. CDR3 DNA sequence: TGTGCCTGGAGTGTACAAAGAGGGACTGAAGCTTTCTTT.

This clonotype was seen at least ten times. The J gene is TRBJ1-5, the V gene TRBV28; D gene unclear. The CDR3 runs 15 residues. CDR1 is MDHEN, CDR2 SYDVKM, per germline. V lost 6 bases, J lost 1 base, and 13 bases lay in between. CDR3 sequence (DNA): TGTGCCAGCAGGTGGGGATTCCAGAGCAATCAGCCCCAGCATTTT. Residues: CASRWGFQSNQPQHF.